The present T cell receptor beta chain was sequenced within a study of blood T cell repertoires in COVID-19. Using immunoSEQ multiplex PCR, the repertoire was profiled, and TCRdb retains in-frame clones only, with some absent. The sample contains about 230,000 clones, 65% to 90% of which appear only once. This sequence originates from a man in his forties or fifties with COVID-19, enrolled during active disease. The sample comprised peripheral blood.

The CDR3 sequence: CASSPPVGYGSPTGELFF. The CDR3 DNA reads as TGTGCCAGCTCACCACCTGTTGGTTACGGGAGCCCCACCGGGGAGCTGTTTTTT. The J gene is TRBJ2-2, the V gene TRBV18, with D possibly being TRBD2 (6 bases). The V gene's germline CDR1 is KGHSH and CDR2 LQKENI. This CDR3 region has 18 residues. V lost 0 bases, J lost 4 bases, and 18 bases lay in between.